A single sample gave rise to the 25 T cell receptor beta chains below, sequenced in a study of neurological immune-mediated disorders. A single record per CDR3 protein comes from TCRdb applying MiXCR to the 5' RACE reads. Here the sample spans under 80,000 distinct CDR3 sequences, about 9.7% being singletons. The sequencing sample was made of PBMCs. These receptor sequences come from a man aged 50 to 59 in good health.

Ten or more counts support this clonotype. V is TRBV7-2 and J is TRBJ1-1; D gene ambiguous. V was shortened by 2 bases and J by 2 bases, with 9 bases between the two germline ends. Germline V gene data show CDR1 as SGHTA and CDR2 as FQGNSA. The CDR3 contains 14 residues. The CDR3 is CASSLKLANTEAFF. The CDR3 nucleotides are TGTGCCAGCAGCTTAAAACTGGCTAACACTGAAGCTTTCTTT.

A word on this clonotype: This sequence may be a read error, since a much larger clone differs from it by one base. This chain links TRBV7-9 with TRBJ2-1; 7 bases line up with TRBD2. Germline V gives CDR1 SEHNR, CDR2 FQNEAQ (reference sequence). The CDR3 is 14 residues long. Losses at the gene ends were 1 base for V and 14 bases for J; bases not matched to a gene: 11. The CDR3 sequence is CASSLGPSGGGEFF. DNA for the CDR3: TGTGCCAGCAGCTTAGGTCCCTCCGGGGGAGGGGAGTTCTTC. The full variable domain, completed using reference TRBV7-9 and TRBJ2-1, is DTGVSQNPRHKITKRGQNVTFRCDPISEHNRLYWYRQTLGQGPEFLTYFQNEAQLEKSRLLSDRFSAERPKGSFSTLEIQRTEQGDSAMYLCASSLGPSGGGEFFGPGTRLTVL.

Of note for this clonotype: The junction departs from the called germline gene at one end, perhaps through a read error. V and J are TRBV24-1 and TRBJ2-2, with 10 bases matching TRBD1. Germline V gene lookup returns CDR1 KGHDR and CDR2 SFDVKD. The CDR3 runs 17 residues. CDR3 sequence reads: CATSPDPGQGDTVELFF. The CDR3 DNA reads TGTGCCACCAGTCCGGATCCCGGACAGGGGGACACCGTGGAGCTGTTTTTT.

This clonotype was counted only a few times. This chain links TRBV6-5 with TRBJ1-5; D call uncertain. V shed 4 bases and J shed 1 base, with 8 bases lying between them. The CDR3 is 14 residues long. Germline lookup yields CDR1 MNHEY and CDR2 SVGAGI. CDR3 in amino acids: CASSSKQSNQPQHF. Here the CDR3 DNA reads TGTGCCAGCAGTTCCAAACAGAGCAATCAGCCCCAGCATTTT.

This clonotype has ten or more counts. The V call is TRBV7-2, the J call TRBJ2-5, with D possibly matching TRBD1 (6 bases). V lost 4 bases and J 5 bases, leaving 14 bases between the germline ends. The CDR3 loop spans 14 amino acids. The germline V gene encodes CDR1 SGHTA and CDR2 FQGNSA. The chain's CDR3 is CASSSSRGRETQYF. The CDR3 region has the DNA TGTGCCAGCAGCTCCTCCAGGGGACGGGAGACCCAGTACTTC.

The sample holds many counts of this clonotype. V usage is TRBV29-1 and J usage is TRBJ2-5; D not resolved. The germline gives CDR1 SQVTM, CDR2 ANQGSEA. Trimming took 6 bases from V and 0 from J, leaving 14 bases between them. The CDR3 runs to 14 residues. The DNA for the CDR3 is TGCAGCGTCCCTCGACCCCTAAACCAAGAGACCCAGTACTTC. Translating it yields CSVPRPLNQETQYF. The variable domain in full, completed from reference TRBV29-1 and TRBJ2-5, reads SAVISQKPSRDICQRGTSLTIQCQVDSQVTMMFWYRQQPGQSLTLIATANQGSEATYESGFVIDKFPISRPNLTFSTLTVSNMSPEDSSIYLCSVPRPLNQETQYFGPGTRLLVL.

This clonotype was seen repeatedly, ten times or more. The gene calls are TRBV5-1 and TRBJ2-7, with 13 bases that match TRBD2. Germline lookup yields CDR1 SGHRS and CDR2 YFSETQ. The CDR3 is 15 residues long. Trimming cost V 4 bases and J 2 bases; bases outside gene matches: 3. In nucleotides, the CDR3 is TGCGCCAGCAGCCTGACTAGCGGGGGGACCTACGAGCAGTACTTC. Translating it yields CASSLTSGGTYEQYF.

This clonotype was counted at least ten times. The chain employs TRBV3-1 and TRBJ2-7, with 12 bases fitting TRBD1. CDR1 is LGHDT, CDR2 YNNKEL, per germline (reference sequence). The CDR3 consists of 18 residues. With V trimmed by 2 bases and J by 5 bases, 13 bases remained unmatched. The CDR3 coding sequence is TGTGCCAGCAGCCAATCAATTCTCTCCGGGACAGGGGGCGACGAGCAGTACTTC. Translated, it gives CASSQSILSGTGGDEQYF.

This clonotype was seen ten or more times. The chain couples TRBV18 to TRBJ2-1, with TRBD1 matching over 12 bases. Germline V lookup: CDR1 KGHSH, CDR2 LQKENI. V lost 3 bases to trimming and J lost 9 bases; unmatched junction nucleotides: 3. The CDR3 consists of 14 residues. The CDR3 loop reads CASSPGTGGVEQFF. CDR3 DNA: TGTGCCAGCTCACCCGGGACAGGGGGCGTTGAGCAGTTCTTC.

The sample holds many counts of this clonotype. The rearrangement joins TRBV25-1 to TRBJ1-4; 11 bases are a match to TRBD1. This CDR3 contains 16 residues. Germline lookup yields CDR1 MGHDK and CDR2 SYGVNS. The V gene end was trimmed by 6 bases and the J gene end by 7 bases; junction bases not matched to a gene: 10. The CDR3 nucleotides read TGTGCCAGCAGCCCGAACCCCGGGACAGGGGGTGAAAAACTGTTTTTT. Amino acid sequence: CASSPNPGTGGEKLFF.

This clonotype was observed many times. The V gene is TRBV7-8, the J gene TRBJ2-1; D gene unclear. V gave up 1 base and J gave up 7 bases, with 8 bases separating them. This CDR3 spans 13 amino acids. In germline, CDR1 is SGHVS, CDR2 FQNEAQ. CDR3 bases: TGTGCCAGCAGCTTAGGGGCAAGGAATGAGCAGTTCTTC. This encodes CASSLGARNEQFF.

This clonotype was recorded many times. The J gene is TRBJ2-3, the V gene TRBV7-2, with TRBD2 identical over 13 bases. V gave up 5 bases and J gave up 3 bases; unmatched junction bases: 8. This CDR3 comprises 17 residues. Germline loops: CDR1 SGHTA, CDR2 FQGNSA. CDR3 coding DNA: TGTGCCAGCAGCCAGTTTCCGGGACTAGCGGGAACAGATACGCAGTATTTT. Its protein product is CASSQFPGLAGTDTQYF.

This clonotype was seen many times. This chain joins TRBV20-1 and TRBJ2-3, with D possibly being TRBD1 (6 bases). Trimming cost V 4 bases and J 4 bases, with 18 bases left between them. Germline CDR1 DFQATT, CDR2 SNEGSKA (reference sequence). The CDR3 covers 15 residues. This chain's CDR3 is CSATTPGVKADTQYF. In DNA form, the CDR3 reads TGCAGTGCTACTACCCCAGGGGTTAAGGCAGATACGCAGTATTTT.

This clonotype was counted many times. V is TRBV14 and J is TRBJ2-7, with D maybe TRBD1 (5 bases). The germline V and J ends were trimmed by 0 bases and 6 bases, with 15 bases remaining between them. Germline V CDR1 and CDR2: SGHDN, FVKESK. The CDR3 length is 15 residues. The CDR3 nucleotides are TGTGCCAGCAGCCAAGATCCGACAGTGATGGGCGAGCAGTACTTC. Its translation: CASSQDPTVMGEQYF.

This clonotype was observed at least ten times. The J gene is TRBJ1-2, the V gene TRBV19, with D perhaps matching TRBD1 (6 bases). From germline, CDR1 is LNHDA and CDR2 SQIVND (reference sequence). The CDR3 extends over 13 amino acids. The germline V and J ends were trimmed by 6 bases and 3 bases, with 11 bases remaining between them. The CDR3 region is CASRRTEDYGYTF. The CDR3 region has the DNA TGTGCCAGTAGAAGGACAGAGGACTATGGCTACACCTTC.

The sample holds many counts of this clonotype. The rearrangement joins TRBV29-1 to TRBJ2-5; the D gene is possibly TRBD2 (7 bases). Germline V lookup: CDR1 SQVTM, CDR2 ANQGSEA. CDR3 length: 12 residues. V was shortened by 6 bases and J by 2 bases, with 10 bases between the two germline ends. CDR3 sequence (DNA): TGCAGCGTAGGGGGGGCTCAAGAGACCCAGTACTTC. Translation gives CSVGGAQETQYF.

The rearrangement joins TRBV12-3 or TRBV12-4 to TRBJ1-5; TRBD1 is a possible D gene (5 bases). The CDR3 sequence is 15 residues long. With 7 bases removed from V and 1 base from J, the gap between germline ends came to 14 bases. The CDR3 loop is CASTPSGGSNQPQHF. CDR3 in DNA: TGTGCCAGCACCCCAAGCGGGGGAAGCAATCAGCCCCAGCATTTT.

This clonotype was recorded at least ten times. The chain recombines TRBV7-3 with TRBJ2-3, with D tentatively TRBD2 (6 bases). Deletions cut 5 bases from V and 6 bases from J, with 15 bases between. The CDR3 runs 14 residues. Germline CDR1 and CDR2: SGHTA and FQGTGA. CDR3 DNA sequence: TGTGCCAGCAGCCCCAGGGACTTCCCCGATACGCAGTATTTT. It yields the protein CASSPRDFPDTQYF.

This clonotype was found many times. The V and J genes are TRBV7-2 and TRBJ2-5; 9 nucleotides align to TRBD1. Germline trimming cut 5 bases from V and 4 bases from J; bases unmatched to any gene: 5. The CDR3 contains 14 residues. Germline-derived CDR1 and CDR2 are SGHTA and FQGNSA. The CDR3 DNA is TGTGCCAGCAGCACCGGGACAGGGAGAGAGACCCAGTACTTC. Its translation: CASSTGTGRETQYF.

Many counts were recorded for this clonotype. CDR3 DNA sequence: TGTGCCAGCAGACGACAGGGGACAAGCTCCTACGAGCAGTACTTC. It encodes CASRRQGTSSYEQYF. V is TRBV12-3 or TRBV12-4 and J is TRBJ2-7, with 8 bases aligning to TRBD1. Trimming took 6 bases from V and 0 from J; bases not matched to a gene: 7. This CDR3 has 15 amino acids.

This clonotype was picked up many times. The gene calls are TRBV5-6 and TRBJ2-7; possible D gene TRBD1, 5 bases. V lost 0 bases and J 6 bases, leaving 16 bases between the germline ends. The CDR3 consists of 15 residues. Per the germline V gene, CDR1 is SGHDT and CDR2 is YYEEEE. The CDR3 DNA reads as TGTGCCAGCAGCTTGGGAACAGGTTCTCGTATCGAGCAGTACTTC. Encoded protein: CASSLGTGSRIEQYF.

Here the CDR3 reads CASSTGQGDTGEMFF. CDR3 DNA: TGCGCCAGCAGCACGGGACAGGGTGACACCGGTGAGATGTTTTTT. The chain employs TRBV5-1 and TRBJ2-2; TRBD1 agrees at 9 bases. Germline V lookup: CDR1 SGHRS, CDR2 YFSETQ. The CDR3 has 15 amino acids. V lost 4 bases and J lost 15; bases outside the gene matches: 16. Together with reference TRBV5-1 and TRBJ2-2, the CDR3 gives the full variable domain: KAGVTQTPRYLIKTRGQQVTLSCSPISGHRSVSWYQQTPGQGLQFLFEYFSETQRNKGNFPGRFSGRQFSNSRSEMNVSTLELGDSALYLCASSTGQGDTGEMFFGEGSRLTVL.

This clonotype was detected ten times or more. The gene calls are TRBV24-1 and TRBJ2-1; D may match TRBD1 or TRBD2 (5 bases each). Germline CDR1 is KGHDR and CDR2 is SFDVKD. This CDR3 has 14 amino acids. With 10 bases removed from V and 0 bases from J, the gap between germline ends came to 12 bases. CDR3 loop: CATSRDGSYNEQFF. DNA of the CDR3: TGTGCCACGTCACGGGACGGCTCCTACAATGAGCAGTTCTTC.

This clonotype was seen repeatedly, ten times or more. V usage is TRBV5-1 and J usage is TRBJ1-1; no reliable D call. Germline V lookup: CDR1 SGHRS, CDR2 YFSETQ. There are 14 residues in the CDR3. The V gene lost 4 bases and the J gene lost 1 base, with 11 bases spanning the gap. The CDR3: CASSLPRQNTEAFF. In DNA, the CDR3 is TGCGCCAGCAGCCTTCCCCGGCAGAACACTGAAGCTTTCTTT.

In this sample, this clonotype turned up many times. The V and J genes are TRBV7-2 and TRBJ2-2; D gene uncertain. CDR3 length equals 15 residues. CDR1 and CDR2 (germline): SGHTA, FQGNSA. Trimming removed 5 bases from V and 1 base from J, with 11 bases in between. The CDR3 DNA reads as TGTGCCAGCAGCGCGTACGTGAGGAACACCGGGGAGCTGTTTTTT. Its translation is CASSAYVRNTGELFF.